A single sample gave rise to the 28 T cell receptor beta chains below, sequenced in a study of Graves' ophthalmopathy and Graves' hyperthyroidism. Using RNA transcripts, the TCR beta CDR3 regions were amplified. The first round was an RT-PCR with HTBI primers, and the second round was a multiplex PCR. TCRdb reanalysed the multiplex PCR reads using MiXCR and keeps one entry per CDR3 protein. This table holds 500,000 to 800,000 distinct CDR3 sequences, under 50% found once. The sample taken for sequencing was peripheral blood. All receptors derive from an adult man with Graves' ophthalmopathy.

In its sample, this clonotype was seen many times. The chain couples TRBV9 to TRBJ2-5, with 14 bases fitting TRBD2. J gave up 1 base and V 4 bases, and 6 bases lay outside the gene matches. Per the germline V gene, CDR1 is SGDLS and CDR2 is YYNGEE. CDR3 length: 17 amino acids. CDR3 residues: CASSLGLAGDVQETQYF. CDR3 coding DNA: TGTGCCAGCAGCCTGGGACTAGCGGGGGACGTCCAAGAGACCCAGTACTTC.

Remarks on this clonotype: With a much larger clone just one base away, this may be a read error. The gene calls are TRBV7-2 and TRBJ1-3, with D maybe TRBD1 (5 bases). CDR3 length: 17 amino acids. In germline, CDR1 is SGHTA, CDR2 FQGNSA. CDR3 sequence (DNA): TGTGCCAGCAGCTTTAATCATGGGGCAGGGATGGGAAGCACCATATATTTT. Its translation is CASSFNHGAGMGSTIYF.

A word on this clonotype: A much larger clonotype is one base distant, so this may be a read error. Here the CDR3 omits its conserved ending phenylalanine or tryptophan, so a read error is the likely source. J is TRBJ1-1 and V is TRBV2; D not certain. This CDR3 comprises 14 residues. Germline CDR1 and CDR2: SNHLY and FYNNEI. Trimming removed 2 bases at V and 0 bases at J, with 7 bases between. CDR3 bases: TGTGCCAGCAGTGAACCAGCTATGAACACTGAAGCTTTCCTT. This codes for CASSEPAMNTEAFL.

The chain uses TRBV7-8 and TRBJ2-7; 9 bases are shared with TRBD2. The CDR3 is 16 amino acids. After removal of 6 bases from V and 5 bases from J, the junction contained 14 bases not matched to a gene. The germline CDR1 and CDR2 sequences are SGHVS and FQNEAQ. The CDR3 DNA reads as TGTGCCAGCAGTTTGGGGACTAGCTCTGGGAGGGACGAGCAGTACTTC. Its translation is CASSLGTSSGRDEQYF.

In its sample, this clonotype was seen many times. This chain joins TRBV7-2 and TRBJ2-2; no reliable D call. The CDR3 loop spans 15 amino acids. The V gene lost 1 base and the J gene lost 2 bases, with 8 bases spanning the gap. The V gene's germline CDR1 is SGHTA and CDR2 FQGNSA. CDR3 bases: TGTGCCAGCAGCTTAGGGCCGGTTAACACCGGGGAGCTGTTTTTT. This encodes CASSLGPVNTGELFF.

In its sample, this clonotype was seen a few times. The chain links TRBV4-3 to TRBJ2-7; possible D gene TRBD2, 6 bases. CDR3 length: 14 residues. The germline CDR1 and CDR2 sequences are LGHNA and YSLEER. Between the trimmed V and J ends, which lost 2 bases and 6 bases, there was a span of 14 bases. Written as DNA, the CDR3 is TGCGCCAGCAGCCAACCGCGGGGAAGATCCGAGCAGTACTTC. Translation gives CASSQPRGRSEQYF.

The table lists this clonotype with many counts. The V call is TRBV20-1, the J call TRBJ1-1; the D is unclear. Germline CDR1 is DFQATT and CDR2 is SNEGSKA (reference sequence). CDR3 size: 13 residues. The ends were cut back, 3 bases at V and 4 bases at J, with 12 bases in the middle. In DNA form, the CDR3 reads TGCAGTGCTAGCGAGGTCCGAAGCACTGAAGCTTTCTTT. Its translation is CSASEVRSTEAFF.

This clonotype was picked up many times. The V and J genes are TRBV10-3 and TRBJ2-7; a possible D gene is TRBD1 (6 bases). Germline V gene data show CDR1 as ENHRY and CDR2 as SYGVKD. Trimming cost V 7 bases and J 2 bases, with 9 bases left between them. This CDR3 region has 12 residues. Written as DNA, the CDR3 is TGTGCCATCAAGGGGGATACCTACGAGCAGTACTTC. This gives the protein CAIKGDTYEQYF.

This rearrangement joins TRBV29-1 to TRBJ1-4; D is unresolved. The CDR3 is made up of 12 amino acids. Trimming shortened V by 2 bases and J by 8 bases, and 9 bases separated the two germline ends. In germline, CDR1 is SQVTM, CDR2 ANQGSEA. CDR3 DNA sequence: TGCAGCGTTGAAACGGGAGGGGAAAAACTGTTTTTT. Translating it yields CSVETGGEKLFF.

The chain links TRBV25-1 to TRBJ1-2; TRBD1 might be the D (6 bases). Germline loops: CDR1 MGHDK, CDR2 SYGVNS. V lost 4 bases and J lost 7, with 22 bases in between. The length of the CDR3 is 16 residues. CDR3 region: CASSARDPGGAGGYTF. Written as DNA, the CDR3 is TGTGCCAGCAGTGCTAGAGACCCTGGGGGGGCTGGTGGCTACACCTTC.

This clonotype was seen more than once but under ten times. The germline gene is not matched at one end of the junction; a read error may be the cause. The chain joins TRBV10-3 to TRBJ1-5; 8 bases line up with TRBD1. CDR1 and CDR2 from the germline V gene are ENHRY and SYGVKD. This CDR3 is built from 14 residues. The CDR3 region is CASSLSQGVQPQHF. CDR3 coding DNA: TGTGCCAGCAGTCTATCACAGGGGGTTCAGCCCCAGCATTTT.

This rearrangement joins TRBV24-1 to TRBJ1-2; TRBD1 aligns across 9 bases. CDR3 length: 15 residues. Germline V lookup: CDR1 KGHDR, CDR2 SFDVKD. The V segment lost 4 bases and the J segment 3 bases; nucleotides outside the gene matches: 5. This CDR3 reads CATSDSTGGDYGYTF. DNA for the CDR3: TGTGCCACCAGTGACTCAACAGGGGGCGACTATGGCTACACCTTC.

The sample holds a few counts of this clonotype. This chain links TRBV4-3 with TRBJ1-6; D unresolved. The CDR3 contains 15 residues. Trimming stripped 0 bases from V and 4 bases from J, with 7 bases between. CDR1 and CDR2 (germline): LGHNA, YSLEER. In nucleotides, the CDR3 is TGCGCCAGCAGCCAAGATTCACAGTATAATTCACCCCTCCACTTT. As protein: CASSQDSQYNSPLHF.

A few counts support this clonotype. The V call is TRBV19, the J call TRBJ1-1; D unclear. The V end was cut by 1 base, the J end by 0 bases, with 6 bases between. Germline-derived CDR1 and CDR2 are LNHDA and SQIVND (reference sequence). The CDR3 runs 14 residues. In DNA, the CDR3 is TGTGCCAGTAGTATAGTCGACGTGAACACTGAAGCTTTCTTT. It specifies CASSIVDVNTEAFF.

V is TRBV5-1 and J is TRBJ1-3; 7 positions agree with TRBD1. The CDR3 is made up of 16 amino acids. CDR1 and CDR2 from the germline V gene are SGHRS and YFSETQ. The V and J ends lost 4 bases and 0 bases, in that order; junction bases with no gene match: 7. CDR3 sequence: CASSDRTGPSGNTIYF. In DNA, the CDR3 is TGCGCCAGCAGCGACCGGACAGGACCCTCTGGAAACACCATATATTTT. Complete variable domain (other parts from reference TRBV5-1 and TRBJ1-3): KAGVTQTPRYLIKTRGQQVTLSCSPISGHRSVSWYQQTPGQGLQFLFEYFSETQRNKGNFPGRFSGRQFSNSRSEMNVSTLELGDSALYLCASSDRTGPSGNTIYFGEGSWLTVV.

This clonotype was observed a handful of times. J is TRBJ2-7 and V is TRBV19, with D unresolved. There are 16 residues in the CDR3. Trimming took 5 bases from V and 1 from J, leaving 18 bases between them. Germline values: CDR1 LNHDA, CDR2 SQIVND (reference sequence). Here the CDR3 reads CASSPSLSGWSYEQYF. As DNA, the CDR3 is TGTGCCAGTAGTCCCTCGCTTTCCGGGTGGTCCTACGAGCAGTACTTC.

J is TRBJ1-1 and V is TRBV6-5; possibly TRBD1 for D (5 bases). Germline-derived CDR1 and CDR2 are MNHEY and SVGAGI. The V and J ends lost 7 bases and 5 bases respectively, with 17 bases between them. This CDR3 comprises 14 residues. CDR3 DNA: TGTGCCAGCATAATCCCAGCAGGGTTGACTGAAGCTTTCTTT. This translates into CASIIPAGLTEAFF.

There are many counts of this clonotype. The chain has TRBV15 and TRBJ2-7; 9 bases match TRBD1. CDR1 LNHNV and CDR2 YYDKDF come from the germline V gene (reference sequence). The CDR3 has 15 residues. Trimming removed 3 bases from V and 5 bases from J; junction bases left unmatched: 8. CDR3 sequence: CATSSALDRGNEQYF. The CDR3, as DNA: TGTGCCACCAGCAGCGCACTCGACAGGGGGAACGAGCAGTACTTC.

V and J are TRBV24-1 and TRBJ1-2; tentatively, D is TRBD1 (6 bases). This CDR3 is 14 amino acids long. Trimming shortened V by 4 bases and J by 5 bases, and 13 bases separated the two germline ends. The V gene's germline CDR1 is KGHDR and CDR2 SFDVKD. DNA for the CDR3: TGTGCCACCAGTGACCGTACAGGGCCTTATGGCTACACCTTC. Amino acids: CATSDRTGPYGYTF.

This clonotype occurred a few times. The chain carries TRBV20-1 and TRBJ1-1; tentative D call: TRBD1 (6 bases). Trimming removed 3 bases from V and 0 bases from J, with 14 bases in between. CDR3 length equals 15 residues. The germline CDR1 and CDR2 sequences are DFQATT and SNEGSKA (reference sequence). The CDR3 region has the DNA TGCAGTGCTAGGGAGGTACAGGGTATGAACACTGAAGCTTTCTTT. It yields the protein CSAREVQGMNTEAFF.

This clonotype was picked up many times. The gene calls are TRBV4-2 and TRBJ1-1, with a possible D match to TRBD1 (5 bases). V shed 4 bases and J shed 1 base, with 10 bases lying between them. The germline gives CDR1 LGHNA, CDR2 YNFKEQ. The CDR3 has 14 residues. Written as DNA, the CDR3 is TGTGCCAGCAGCCGATCCGGGGGGAACACTGAAGCTTTCTTT. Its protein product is CASSRSGGNTEAFF.

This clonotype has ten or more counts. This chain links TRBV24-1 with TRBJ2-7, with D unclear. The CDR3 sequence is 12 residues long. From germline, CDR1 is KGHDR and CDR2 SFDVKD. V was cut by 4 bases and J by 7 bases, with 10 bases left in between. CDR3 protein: CATSDLLGEQYF. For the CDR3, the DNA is TGTGCCACCAGTGACCTCCTTGGGGAGCAGTACTTC.

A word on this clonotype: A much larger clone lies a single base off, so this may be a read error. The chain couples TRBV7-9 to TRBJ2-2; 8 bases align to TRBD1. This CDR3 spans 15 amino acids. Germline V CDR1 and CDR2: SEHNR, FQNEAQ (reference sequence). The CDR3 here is CASSLGQGITRELFF. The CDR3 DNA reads TGTGCCAGCAGCTTAGGACAGGGGATCACCCGGGAGCTGTTTTTT.

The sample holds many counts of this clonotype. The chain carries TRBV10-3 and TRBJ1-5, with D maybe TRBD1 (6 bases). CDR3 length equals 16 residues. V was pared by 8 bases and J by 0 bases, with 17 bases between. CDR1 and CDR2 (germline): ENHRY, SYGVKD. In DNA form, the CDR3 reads TGTGCCATCGGAACGACAGCGGGACATAGCAATCAGCCCCAGCATTTT. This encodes CAIGTTAGHSNQPQHF.

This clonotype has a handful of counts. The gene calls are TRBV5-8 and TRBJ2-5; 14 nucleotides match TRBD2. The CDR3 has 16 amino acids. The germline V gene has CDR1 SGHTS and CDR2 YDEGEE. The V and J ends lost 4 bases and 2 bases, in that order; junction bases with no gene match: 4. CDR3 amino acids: CASSQGTSGGQETQYF. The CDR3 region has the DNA TGTGCCAGCAGCCAAGGGACTAGCGGGGGACAAGAGACCCAGTACTTC. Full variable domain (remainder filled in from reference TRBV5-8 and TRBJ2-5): EAGVTQSPTHLIKTRGQQATLRCSPISGHTSVYWYQQALGLGLQFLLWYDEGEERNRGNFPPRFSGRQFPNYSSELNVNALELEDSALYLCASSQGTSGGQETQYFGPGTRLLVL.

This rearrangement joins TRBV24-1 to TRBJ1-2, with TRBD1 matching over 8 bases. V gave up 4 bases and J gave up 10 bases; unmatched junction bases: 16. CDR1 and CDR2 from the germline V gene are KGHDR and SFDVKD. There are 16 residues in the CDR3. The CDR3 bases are TGTGCCACCAGTGACCCTCAGGGGGCAGCCTTAAGGTCCTACACCTTC. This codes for CATSDPQGAALRSYTF.

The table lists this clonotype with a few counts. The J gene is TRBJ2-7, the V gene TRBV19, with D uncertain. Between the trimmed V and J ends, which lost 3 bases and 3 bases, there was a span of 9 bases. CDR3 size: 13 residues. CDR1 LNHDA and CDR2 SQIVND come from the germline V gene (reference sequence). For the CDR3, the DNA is TGTGCCAGTAGTATCTCCCTCCACTACGAGCAGTACTTC. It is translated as CASSISLHYEQYF.

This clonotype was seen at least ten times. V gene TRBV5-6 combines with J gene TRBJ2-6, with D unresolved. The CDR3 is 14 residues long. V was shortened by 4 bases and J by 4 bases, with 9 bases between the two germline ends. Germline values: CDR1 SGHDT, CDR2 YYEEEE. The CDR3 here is CASSQGPGANVLTF. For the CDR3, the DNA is TGTGCCAGCAGCCAAGGCCCCGGGGCCAACGTCCTGACTTTC.